This TCR beta chain appears in the sequencing data of a study of identical twins. Study results and limitations: Clonotypes of the beta chain that were abundant in cord blood carried fewer insertions (memory repertoires showed none).

CDR3 length: 14 residues. V shed 6 bases and J 7 bases; nucleotides not matched to a gene: 5. The germline V gene has CDR1 MNHNS and CDR2 SASEGT. TCRdb redid the calling of the 5' RACE reads with MiXCR, one entry per CDR3 protein. The table lists just over 450,000 distinct CDR3 sequences, more than 13% of them singletons, with around 0.48% in the top ten. On this clonotype: The antigen is undetermined.

These data also formed part of another study, on yellow fever vaccine responses in identical twins.

The receptor was isolated from a woman under 30 in good health. Input material: CD4+ T cells sorted from blood. The chain has TRBV6-1 and TRBJ1-6, with 8 bases identical to TRBD1. The CDR3 region is CASSRTGTNSPLHF. The CDR3, as DNA: TGTGCCAGCAGCAGGACAGGGACGAATTCACCCCTCCACTTT.